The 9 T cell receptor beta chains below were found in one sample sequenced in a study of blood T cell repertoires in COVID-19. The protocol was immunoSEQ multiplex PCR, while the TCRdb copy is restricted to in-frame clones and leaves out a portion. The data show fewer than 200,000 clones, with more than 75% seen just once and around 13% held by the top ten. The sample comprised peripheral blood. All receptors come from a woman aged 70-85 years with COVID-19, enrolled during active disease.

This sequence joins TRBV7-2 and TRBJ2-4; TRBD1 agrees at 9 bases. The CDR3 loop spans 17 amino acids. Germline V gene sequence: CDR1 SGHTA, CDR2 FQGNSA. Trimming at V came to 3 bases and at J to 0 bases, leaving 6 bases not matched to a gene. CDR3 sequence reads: CASSFLGTGLAKNIQYF. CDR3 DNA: TGTGCCAGCAGCTTCCTCGGGACAGGGCTAGCCAAAAACATTCAGTACTTC.

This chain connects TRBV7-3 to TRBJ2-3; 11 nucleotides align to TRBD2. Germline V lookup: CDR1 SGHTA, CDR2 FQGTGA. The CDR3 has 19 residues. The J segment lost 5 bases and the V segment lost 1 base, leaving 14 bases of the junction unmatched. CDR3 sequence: CASSLKGPRSGRAEDTQYF. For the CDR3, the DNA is TGTGCCAGCAGCTTAAAGGGGCCCCGTAGCGGGAGGGCTGAAGATACGCAGTATTTT. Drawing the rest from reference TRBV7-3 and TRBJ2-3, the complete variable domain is GAGVSQTPSNKVTEKGKYVELRCDPISGHTALYWYRQSLGQGPEFLIYFQGTGAADDSGLPNDRFFAVRPEGSVSTLKIQRTERGDSAVYLCASSLKGPRSGRAEDTQYFGPGTRLTVL.

The DNA for the CDR3 is TGCAGCGCGGGGACAGACTACGAGCAGTACTTC. This codes for CSAGTDYEQYF. The gene calls are TRBV29-1 and TRBJ2-7; 7 bases map to TRBD1. Trimming removed 7 bases from V and 3 bases from J; junction bases left unmatched: 3. This CDR3 is 11 amino acids long. The V gene's germline CDR1 is SQVTM and CDR2 ANQGSEA.

The CDR3 sequence: CASRVAGLSTDTQYF. CDR3 coding DNA: TGTGCCAGCAGGGTAGCGGGACTTAGCACAGATACGCAGTATTTT. The V gene is TRBV5-6, the J gene TRBJ2-3; TRBD2 matches at 8 bases. The length of the CDR3 is 15 residues. Germline values: CDR1 SGHDT, CDR2 YYEEEE. After removal of 5 bases from V and 0 bases from J, the junction contained 5 bases not matched to a gene.

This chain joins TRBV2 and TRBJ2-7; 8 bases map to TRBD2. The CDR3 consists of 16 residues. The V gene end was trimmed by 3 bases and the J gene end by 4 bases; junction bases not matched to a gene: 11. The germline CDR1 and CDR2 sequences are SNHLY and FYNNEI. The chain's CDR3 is CASSEERAGVGYEQYF. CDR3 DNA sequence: TGTGCCAGCAGTGAGGAGCGAGCGGGAGTTGGGTACGAGCAGTACTTC.

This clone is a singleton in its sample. The CDR3 is CASSDRVKNGELFF. CDR3 nucleotides: TGTGCCAGCAGTGACAGGGTTAAAAACGGGGAGCTGTTTTTT. The chain combines TRBV28 with TRBJ2-2; 7 nucleotides line up with TRBD1. Germline V gene data show CDR1 as MDHEN and CDR2 as SYDVKM. The CDR3 contains 14 residues. The ends lost 5 bases at V and 7 bases at J; junction bases unmatched: 7.

For the CDR3, the DNA is TGCGCCAGCAGCCCAATACCAGGGAATCAGCCCCAGCATTTT. Protein product: CASSPIPGNQPQHF. J is TRBJ1-5 and V is TRBV5-1; maybe TRBD1 (5 bases). V lost 4 bases, J lost 4 bases, and 12 bases lay in between. The CDR3 totals 14 residues. Germline CDR1 is SGHRS and CDR2 is YFSETQ.

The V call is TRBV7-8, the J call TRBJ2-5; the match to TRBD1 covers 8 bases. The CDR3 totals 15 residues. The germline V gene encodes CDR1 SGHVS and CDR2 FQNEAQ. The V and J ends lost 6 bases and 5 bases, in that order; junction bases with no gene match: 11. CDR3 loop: CASRTSGGDRETQYF. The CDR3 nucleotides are TGTGCCAGCAGAACTTCAGGGGGCGACCGGGAGACCCAGTACTTC.

CDR3 protein: CASSSNRAHETQYF. CDR3 sequence (DNA): TGTGCCAGCAGTTCCAACAGGGCCCATGAGACCCAGTACTTC. V gene TRBV27 combines with J gene TRBJ2-5; possible D gene TRBD1, 6 bases. This CDR3 is built from 14 residues. The V end was cut by 4 bases, the J end by 5 bases, with 14 bases between. The germline V gene has CDR1 MNHEY and CDR2 SMNVEV (reference sequence).